Each of the 19 T cell receptor beta chains below was sequenced from the same sample in a study of CD8 T cells in Susac syndrome. Reverse transcription of 0.5 to 1 ug RNA was performed with random hexamers. TCRdb used MiXCR to reprocess the immunoSEQ multiplex PCR reads, holding one entry per CDR3 protein. The table shows 150,000 to 200,000 distinct CDR3 sequences, with about 92% occurring only once. Sequenced material: CD4+ T cells from PBMCs. Receptor source: a human donor in good health.

This chain joins TRBV20-1 and TRBJ2-7; D call uncertain. The germline V and J ends were trimmed by 3 bases and 5 bases, with 14 bases remaining between them. Looked up from germline, CDR1 is DFQATT and CDR2 is SNEGSKA (reference sequence). CDR3 length equals 13 residues. CDR3 sequence: CSASSPLAHEQYF. CDR3 DNA sequence: TGCAGTGCTAGTTCGCCGCTGGCCCACGAGCAGTACTTC.

Only one count was recorded for this clonotype. The V gene is TRBV18, the J gene TRBJ2-7; 10 bases are shared with TRBD2. The CDR3 extends over 17 amino acids. The germline gives CDR1 KGHSH, CDR2 LQKENI. J was trimmed by 2 bases and V by 6 bases; bases with no gene match: 13. CDR3 coding DNA: TGTGCCAGCTCGCGGACTAGCGGTCTTCCTAGCGCCTACGAGCAGTACTTC. Its translation: CASSRTSGLPSAYEQYF.

This rearrangement joins TRBV20-1 to TRBJ2-2; D unresolved. The V end lost 4 bases, the J end lost 6 bases, and 15 bases lay between the germline ends. CDR1 DFQATT and CDR2 SNEGSKA come from the germline V gene (reference sequence). CDR3 length: 14 residues. DNA of the CDR3: TGCAGTGCTACAAACAAGAGGAATGCCGGGGAGCTGTTTTTT. It translates to CSATNKRNAGELFF.

This chain joins TRBV15 and TRBJ2-7, with TRBD1 as a possible D gene (6 bases). CDR1 and CDR2 from the germline V gene are LNHNV and YYDKDF (reference sequence). The CDR3 loop spans 14 amino acids. Trimming left V 8 bases short and J 1 base short, with 15 bases between. CDR3 sequence reads: CATGDLGGSYEQYF. The CDR3 nucleotides read TGTGCCACCGGGGATTTAGGGGGTTCCTACGAGCAGTACTTC.

This chain joins TRBV27 and TRBJ2-5, with D possibly TRBD1 on 7 matching bases. CDR3 length: 16 amino acids. The V gene's germline CDR1 is MNHEY and CDR2 SMNVEV (reference sequence). Between the trimmed V and J ends, which lost 5 bases and 4 bases, there was a span of 20 bases. CDR3 nucleotides: TGTGCCAGCAGTCCCAGACAGGGTAGGGGAGGAGAGACCCAGTACTTC. Protein: CASSPRQGRGGETQYF.

This sequence joins TRBV12-3 or TRBV12-4 and TRBJ1-4; 7 bases fit TRBD1. The CDR3 runs 15 residues. V lost 4 bases and J lost 2; bases outside the gene matches: 4. The CDR3 loop is CASSSTQGTNEKLFF. CDR3 sequence (DNA): TGTGCCAGCAGTTCGACACAGGGGACTAATGAAAAACTGTTTTTT.

J is TRBJ2-3 and V is TRBV12-3 or TRBV12-4; D uncertain. CDR3 length: 14 residues. V shed 3 bases and J shed 0 bases, with 7 bases lying between them. CDR3 region: CASSFGQSTDTQYF. The CDR3 DNA reads TGTGCCAGCAGTTTTGGGCAGAGCACAGATACGCAGTATTTT.

This rearrangement joins TRBV18 to TRBJ1-1, with 7 bases matching TRBD1. V trimming: 6 bases; J trimming: 2 bases; junction bases outside the gene matches: 9. The CDR3 is 15 amino acids. Germline CDR1 and CDR2: KGHSH and LQKENI. The CDR3 coding sequence is TGTGCCAGCTCCCGGACTGGGACAGCCAACACTGAAGCTTTCTTT. This translates into CASSRTGTANTEAFF.

This clonotype was detected only once. The chain carries TRBV7-2 and TRBJ2-3, with 8 nucleotides matching TRBD2. V lost 3 bases to trimming and J lost 2 bases; unmatched junction nucleotides: 7. CDR3 length: 16 amino acids. From germline, CDR1 is SGHTA and CDR2 FQGNSA. The chain's CDR3 is CASSFLAGSTTDTQYF. The CDR3 DNA reads as TGTGCCAGCAGCTTTCTAGCGGGTTCTACCACAGATACGCAGTATTTT.

This chain connects TRBV6-6 to TRBJ1-1; D ambiguous. In germline, CDR1 is MNHNY, CDR2 SVGAGI (reference sequence). The CDR3 sequence is 12 residues long. V was trimmed by 8 bases and J by 1 base, leaving 8 bases between them. DNA for the CDR3: TGTGCCAGCGGCTCGGCGAACACTGAAGCTTTCTTT. Protein sequence: CASGSANTEAFF.

Only a few counts were recorded for this clonotype. The gene calls are TRBV6-5 and TRBJ2-5, with D uncertain. This CDR3 is built from 12 residues. Germline assignment: CDR1 MNHEY and CDR2 SVGAGI. V was trimmed by 5 bases and J by 7 bases, leaving 11 bases between them. This chain's CDR3 is CASSPTARTQYF. The CDR3 DNA reads as TGTGCCAGCAGTCCCACCGCGCGGACCCAGTACTTC.

The chain has TRBV20-1 and TRBJ1-5; no firm D call. This CDR3 is built from 12 residues. Per the germline V gene, CDR1 is DFQATT and CDR2 is SNEGSKA (reference sequence). Between the trimmed V and J ends, which lost 3 bases and 2 bases, there was a span of 5 bases. CDR3: CSASSRNQPQHF. Here the CDR3 DNA reads TGCAGTGCTAGTAGCCGCAATCAGCCCCAGCATTTT.

The chain is built from TRBV3-1 and TRBJ2-5, with D unresolved. CDR3 length equals 12 residues. The V and J ends lost 1 base and 1 base respectively, with 1 base between them. CDR1 is LGHDT, CDR2 YNNKEL, per germline (reference sequence). The CDR3 here is CASSQAQETQYF. Here the CDR3 DNA reads TGTGCCAGCAGCCAAGCCCAAGAGACCCAGTACTTC.

The J gene is TRBJ1-4, the V gene TRBV5-4; 8 positions agree with TRBD1. V trimming: 4 bases; J trimming: 0 bases; junction bases outside the gene matches: 11. CDR1 is SGHNT and CDR2 is YYREEE in the germline V gene (reference sequence). The CDR3 extends over 18 amino acids. This chain's CDR3 is CASSPTGGGFATNEKLFF. DNA of the CDR3: TGTGCCAGCAGCCCAACAGGGGGGGGTTTTGCAACTAATGAAAAACTGTTTTTT.

CDR3 amino acids: CASSSAYRTGVAQPQHF. DNA for the CDR3: TGTGCCAGCAGCTCAGCTTATAGGACAGGGGTGGCTCAGCCCCAGCATTTT. The V and J genes are TRBV5-6 and TRBJ1-5; the match to TRBD1 covers 9 bases. CDR1 and CDR2 from the germline V gene are SGHDT and YYEEEE. The trim removed 3 bases at V and 6 bases at J, leaving 13 bases unmatched. The CDR3 loop spans 17 amino acids.

This rearrangement joins TRBV6-2 or TRBV6-3 to TRBJ2-7; no firm D call. With 9 bases removed from V and 1 base from J, the gap between germline ends came to 19 bases. CDR3 length: 15 amino acids. The germline CDR1 and CDR2 sequences are MNHEY and SVGEGT. In DNA form, the CDR3 reads TGTGCCAGTCTCGTTGAACCCAGGAAATCCTACGAGCAGTACTTC. Its translation is CASLVEPRKSYEQYF.

The V and J genes are TRBV11-2 and TRBJ2-7; D is unresolved. Trimming took 8 bases from V and 4 from J, leaving 9 bases between them. CDR1 is SGHAT, CDR2 FQNNGV, per germline. The CDR3 runs 11 residues. CDR3 bases: TGTGCCAGCGGTCGAAGGTACGAGCAGTACTTC. Its translation is CASGRRYEQYF.

V gene TRBV6-2 or TRBV6-3 combines with J gene TRBJ2-7; 9 bases line up with TRBD1. V shed 8 bases, J shed 3 bases, and the junction held 5 bases outside the gene matches. The CDR3 length is 13 residues. Germline CDR1 and CDR2: MNHEY and SVGEGT. The CDR3 DNA sequence: TGTGCCAGCCTAGGACAGGGGTACTACGAGCAGTACTTC. The encoded protein is CASLGQGYYEQYF.

V is TRBV10-3 and J is TRBJ2-7, with D uncertain. The CDR3 is 14 residues long. The ends were cut back, 0 bases at V and 4 bases at J, with 10 bases in the middle. Germline V gives CDR1 ENHRY, CDR2 SYGVKD. Here the CDR3 reads CAISESGRTYEQYF. CDR3 DNA: TGTGCCATCAGTGAGTCGGGCCGCACTTACGAGCAGTACTTC.